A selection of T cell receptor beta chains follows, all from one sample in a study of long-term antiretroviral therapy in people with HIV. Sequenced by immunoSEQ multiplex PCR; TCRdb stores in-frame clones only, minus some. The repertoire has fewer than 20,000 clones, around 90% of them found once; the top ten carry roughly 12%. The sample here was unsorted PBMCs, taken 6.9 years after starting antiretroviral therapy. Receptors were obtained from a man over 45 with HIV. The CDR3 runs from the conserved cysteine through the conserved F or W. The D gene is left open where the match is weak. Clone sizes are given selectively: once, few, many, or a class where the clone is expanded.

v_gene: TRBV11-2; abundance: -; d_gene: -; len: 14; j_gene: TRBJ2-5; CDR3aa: CASSLNVYQETQYF; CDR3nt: TGTGCCAGCAGCTTAAACGTCTACCAAGAGACCCAGTACTTC
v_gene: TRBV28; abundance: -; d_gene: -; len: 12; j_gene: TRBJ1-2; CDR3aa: CASRSGGFGYTF; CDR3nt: TGTGCCAGCAGGTCCGGAGGGTTTGGCTACACCTTC
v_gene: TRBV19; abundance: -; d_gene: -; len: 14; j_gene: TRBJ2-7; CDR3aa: CASSEDRLTYEQYF; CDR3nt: TGTGCCAGTAGCGAGGACAGACTAACCTACGAGCAGTACTTC
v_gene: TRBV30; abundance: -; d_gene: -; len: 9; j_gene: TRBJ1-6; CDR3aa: CASGSPLHF; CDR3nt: TGTGCCTCAGGTTCACCCCTCCACTTT
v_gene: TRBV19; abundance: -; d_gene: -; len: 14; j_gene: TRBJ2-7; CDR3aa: CASSVWGNSYEQYF; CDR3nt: TGTGCCAGTAGTGTCTGGGGGAACTCCTACGAGCAGTACTTC
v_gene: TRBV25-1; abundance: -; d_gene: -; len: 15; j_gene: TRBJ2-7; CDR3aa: CASSLSRTSGYEQYF; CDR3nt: TGTGCCAGCAGTCTGAGCAGGACTTCGGGATACGAGCAGTACTTC
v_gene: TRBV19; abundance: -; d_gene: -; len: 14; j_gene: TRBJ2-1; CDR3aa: CASRPRSQGNEQFF; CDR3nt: TGTGCCAGTAGACCCCGGTCCCAAGGAAATGAGCAGTTCTTC
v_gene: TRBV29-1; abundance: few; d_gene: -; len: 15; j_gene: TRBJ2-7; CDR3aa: CSVAGRPSKDYEQYF; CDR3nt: TGCAGCGTCGCTGGACGCCCGTCAAAGGACTACGAGCAGTACTTC
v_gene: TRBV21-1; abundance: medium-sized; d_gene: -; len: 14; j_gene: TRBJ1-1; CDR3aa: CASILWGTRTEAFF; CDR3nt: TGTGCCAGCATTCTATGGGGCACCCGGACTGAAGCTTTCTTT
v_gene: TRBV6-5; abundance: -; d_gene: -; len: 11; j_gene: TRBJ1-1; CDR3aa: CASSSGAEAFF; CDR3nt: TGTGCCAGCAGTTCTGGCGCCGAAGCTTTCTTT
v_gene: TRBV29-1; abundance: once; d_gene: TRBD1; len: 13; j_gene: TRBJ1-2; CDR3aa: CSVHRTGAAGYTF; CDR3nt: TGCAGCGTCCACAGGACAGGGGCGGCTGGCTACACCTTC
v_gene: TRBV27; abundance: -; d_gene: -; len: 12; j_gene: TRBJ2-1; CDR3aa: CASSLGGNEQFF; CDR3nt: TGTGCCAGCAGTTTAGGGGGGAATGAGCAGTTCTTC
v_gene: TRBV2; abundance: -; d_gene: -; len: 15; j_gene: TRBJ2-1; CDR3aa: CASSLRPSRWDEQFF; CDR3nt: TGTGCCAGCAGCCTTCGGCCGTCTCGATGGGATGAGCAGTTCTTC
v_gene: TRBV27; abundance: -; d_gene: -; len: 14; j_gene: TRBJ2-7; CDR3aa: CASSLTGFAYEQYF; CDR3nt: TGTGCCAGCAGTTTAACAGGGTTTGCCTACGAGCAGTACTTC
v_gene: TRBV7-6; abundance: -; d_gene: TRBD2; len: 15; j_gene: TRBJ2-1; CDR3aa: CASSGPSGRAREQFF; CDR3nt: TGTGCCAGCAGCGGACCTAGCGGGAGGGCCAGGGAGCAGTTCTTC
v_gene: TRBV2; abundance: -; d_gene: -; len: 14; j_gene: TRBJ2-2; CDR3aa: CASSEGRSAGELFF; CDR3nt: TGTGCCAGCAGTGAGGGGCGGTCGGCCGGGGAGCTGTTTTTT
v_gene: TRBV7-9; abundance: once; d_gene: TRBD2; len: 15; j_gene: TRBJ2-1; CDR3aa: CASSSELAAPNEQFF; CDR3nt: TGTGCCAGCAGCTCTGAGCTAGCGGCTCCAAATGAGCAGTTCTTC
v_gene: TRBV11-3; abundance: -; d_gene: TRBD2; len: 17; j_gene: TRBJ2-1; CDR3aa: CASSSTFSGRAHNEQFF; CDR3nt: TGTGCCAGCAGCTCCACGTTTAGCGGGAGGGCCCACAATGAGCAGTTCTTC
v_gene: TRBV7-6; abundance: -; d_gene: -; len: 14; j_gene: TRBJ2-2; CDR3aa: CASSSKVNTGELFF; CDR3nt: TGTGCCAGCAGCTCGAAAGTGAACACCGGGGAGCTGTTTTTT
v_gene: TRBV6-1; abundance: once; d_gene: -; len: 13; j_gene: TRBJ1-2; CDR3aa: CASSPQGGYGYTF; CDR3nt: TGTGCCAGCAGCCCTCAGGGCGGCTATGGCTACACCTTC
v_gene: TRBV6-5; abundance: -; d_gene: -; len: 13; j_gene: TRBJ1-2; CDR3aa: CASSYGANYGYTF; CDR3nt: TGTGCCAGCAGTTACGGTGCTAACTATGGCTACACCTTC
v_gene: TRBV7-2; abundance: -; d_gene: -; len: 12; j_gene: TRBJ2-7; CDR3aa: CASSLGLEGEYF; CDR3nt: TGTGCCAGCAGCCTAGGGCTCGAGGGGGAGTACTTC
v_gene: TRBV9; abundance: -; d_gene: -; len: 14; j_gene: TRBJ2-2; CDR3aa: CASSFLPGTGELFF; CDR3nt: TGTGCCAGCAGCTTCCTACCGGGGACCGGGGAGCTGTTTTTT
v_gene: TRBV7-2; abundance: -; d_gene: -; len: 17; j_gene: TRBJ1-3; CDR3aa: CASSSQLGSSQGNTIYF; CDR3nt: TGTGCCAGCAGCTCCCAACTTGGTTCGTCCCAGGGAAACACCATATATTTT
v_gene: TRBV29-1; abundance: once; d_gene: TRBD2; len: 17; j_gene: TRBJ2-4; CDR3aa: CSVSLAGGFLAKNIQYF; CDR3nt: TGCAGCGTGAGTCTAGCGGGAGGGTTTCTCGCCAAAAACATTCAGTACTTC
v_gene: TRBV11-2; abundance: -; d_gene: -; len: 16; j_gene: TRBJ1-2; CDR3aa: CASSLHWGVGDYGYTF; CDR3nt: TGTGCCAGCAGCCTCCATTGGGGGGTTGGCGACTATGGCTACACCTTC
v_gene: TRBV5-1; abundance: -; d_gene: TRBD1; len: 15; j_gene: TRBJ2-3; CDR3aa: CASSLPGQVEDTQYF; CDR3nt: TGCGCCAGCAGCCTTCCGGGACAGGTTGAAGATACGCAGTATTTT
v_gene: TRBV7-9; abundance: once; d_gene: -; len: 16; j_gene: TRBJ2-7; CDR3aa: CASSLVVVTTSYEQYF; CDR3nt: TGTGCCAGCAGCTTAGTTGTAGTCACGACCTCCTACGAGCAGTACTTC
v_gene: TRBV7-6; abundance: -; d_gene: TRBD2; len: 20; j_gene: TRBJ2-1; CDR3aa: CASSLAPPGTSGREASEQFF; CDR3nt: TGTGCCAGCAGCTTAGCTCCTCCCGGGACTAGCGGGAGAGAGGCAAGTGAGCAGTTCTTC
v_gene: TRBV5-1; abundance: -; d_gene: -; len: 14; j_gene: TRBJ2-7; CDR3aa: CASSLEQGSYEQYF; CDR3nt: TGCGCCAGCAGCTTGGAACAGGGATCCTACGAGCAGTACTTC
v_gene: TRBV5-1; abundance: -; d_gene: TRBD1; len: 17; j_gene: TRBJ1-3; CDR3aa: CASSLGAGQSSGNTIYF; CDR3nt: TGCGCCAGCAGCTTGGGAGCGGGACAGAGCTCTGGAAACACCATATATTTT
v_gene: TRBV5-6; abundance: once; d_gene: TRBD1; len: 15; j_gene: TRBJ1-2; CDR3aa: CASSPLGQGADGYTF; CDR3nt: TGTGCCAGCAGCCCGCTGGGACAGGGGGCGGATGGCTACACCTTC
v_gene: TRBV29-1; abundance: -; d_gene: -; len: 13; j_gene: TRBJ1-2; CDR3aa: CSVDPYLGGSYTF; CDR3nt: TGCAGCGTTGATCCCTACCTAGGGGGTAGCTACACCTTC
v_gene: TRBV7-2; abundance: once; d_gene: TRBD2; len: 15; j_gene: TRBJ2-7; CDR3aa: CASSLGTRWGDEQYF; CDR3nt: TGTGCCAGCAGCTTAGGGACTAGGTGGGGCGACGAGCAGTACTTC
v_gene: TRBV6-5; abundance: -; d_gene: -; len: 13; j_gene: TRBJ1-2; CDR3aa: CASRGDSSWGYTF; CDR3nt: TGTGCCAGCAGAGGAGACAGTTCTTGGGGCTACACCTTC
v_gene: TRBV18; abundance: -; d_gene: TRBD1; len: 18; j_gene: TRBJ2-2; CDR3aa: CASSPYLRTGGGNGELFF; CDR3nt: TGTGCCAGCTCACCATACCTCCGGACAGGGGGTGGTAACGGGGAGCTGTTTTTT
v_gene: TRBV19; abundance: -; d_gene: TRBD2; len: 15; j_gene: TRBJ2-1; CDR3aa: CASSIAASGSHEQFF; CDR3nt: TGTGCCAGTAGTATAGCGGCTAGCGGGAGTCATGAGCAGTTCTTC
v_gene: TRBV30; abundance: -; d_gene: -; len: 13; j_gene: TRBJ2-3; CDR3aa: CACVTSFTDTQYF; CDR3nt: TGTGCCTGCGTTACAAGTTTCACAGATACGCAGTATTTT
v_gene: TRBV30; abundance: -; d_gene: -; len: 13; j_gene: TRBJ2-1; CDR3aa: CAWSSQQYNEQFF; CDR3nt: TGTGCCTGGAGTTCACAGCAGTACAATGAGCAGTTCTTC
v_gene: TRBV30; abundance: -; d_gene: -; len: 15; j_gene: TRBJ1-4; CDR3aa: CAWSFLGATEEKLFF; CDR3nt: TGTGCCTGGAGTTTCCTTGGGGCGACGGAGGAAAAACTGTTTTTT
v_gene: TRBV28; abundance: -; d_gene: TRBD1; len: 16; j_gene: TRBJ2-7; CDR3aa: CASSPWGTGVPNEQYF; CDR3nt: TGTGCCAGCAGTCCGTGGGGCACAGGGGTGCCCAACGAGCAGTACTTC
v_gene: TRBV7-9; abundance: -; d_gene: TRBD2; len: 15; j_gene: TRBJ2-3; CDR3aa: CASSKREGPGDTQYF; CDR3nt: TGTGCCAGCAGCAAGCGGGAGGGCCCGGGAGATACGCAGTATTTT
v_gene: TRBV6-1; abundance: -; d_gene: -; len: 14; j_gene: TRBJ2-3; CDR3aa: CASIPSWAGDTQYF; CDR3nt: TGTGCCAGCATTCCCTCGTGGGCTGGAGATACGCAGTATTTT
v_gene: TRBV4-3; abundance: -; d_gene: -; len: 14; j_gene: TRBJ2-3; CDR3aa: CASSPDRDTDTQYF; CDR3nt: TGCGCCAGCAGCCCCGATAGGGACACAGATACGCAGTATTTT
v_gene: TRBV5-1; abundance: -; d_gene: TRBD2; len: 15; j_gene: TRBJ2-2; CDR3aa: CASSPGSGGTGELFF; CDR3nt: TGCGCCAGCAGCCCCGGTAGCGGGGGCACCGGGGAGCTGTTTTTT
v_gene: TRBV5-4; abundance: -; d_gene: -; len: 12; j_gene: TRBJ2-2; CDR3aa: CASSQVSGELFF; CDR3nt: TGTGCCAGCAGCCAAGTCTCAGGGGAGCTGTTTTTT